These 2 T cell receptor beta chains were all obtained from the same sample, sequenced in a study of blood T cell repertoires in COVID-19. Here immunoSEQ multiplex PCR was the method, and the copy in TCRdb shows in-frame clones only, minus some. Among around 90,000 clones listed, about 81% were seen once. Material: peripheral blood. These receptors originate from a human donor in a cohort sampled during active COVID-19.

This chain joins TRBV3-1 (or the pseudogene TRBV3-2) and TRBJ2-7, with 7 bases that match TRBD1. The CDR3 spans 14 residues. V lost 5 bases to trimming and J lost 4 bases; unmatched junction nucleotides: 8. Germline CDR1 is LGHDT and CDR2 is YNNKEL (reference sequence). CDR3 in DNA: TGTGCCAGCAGCGCTAGGGACAGAAAATACGAGCAGTACTTC. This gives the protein CASSARDRKYEQYF.

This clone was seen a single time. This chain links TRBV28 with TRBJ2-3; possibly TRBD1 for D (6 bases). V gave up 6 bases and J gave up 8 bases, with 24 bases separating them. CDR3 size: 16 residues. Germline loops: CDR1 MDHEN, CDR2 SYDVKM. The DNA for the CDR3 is TGTGCCAGCAGGATACAGGGTCTAAGGCCGCTGGGTACGCAGTATTTT. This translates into CASRIQGLRPLGTQYF.